Each of the 17 T cell receptor beta chains below was sequenced from the same sample in a study of blood T cell repertoires in COVID-19. Libraries were prepared by immunoSEQ multiplex PCR; TCRdb keeps only in-frame clonotypes and omits some of them. The sample yields 300,000 or so clones, approximately 90% seen once. Sequencing was carried out using PBMCs or T cells enriched from blood (not recorded which). The receptors derive from a woman between 25 and 40 years old who had recovered from COVID-19.

This CDR3 is CASSLARGQETQYF. In DNA form, the CDR3 reads TGTGCCAGCAGTTTAGCCAGGGGCCAAGAGACCCAGTACTTC. The chain joins TRBV28 to TRBJ2-5; a possible D gene is TRBD1 (6 bases). V gave up 2 bases and J gave up 1 base, with 8 bases separating them. The CDR3 consists of 14 residues. The germline V gene has CDR1 MDHEN and CDR2 SYDVKM.

V and J are TRBV4-2 and TRBJ1-5, with 7 bases identical to TRBD1. V was clipped by 5 bases and J by 5 bases; unmatched bases: 3. Germline values: CDR1 LGHNA, CDR2 YNFKEQ. The CDR3 contains 13 residues. The CDR3: CASSAGTDQPQHF. In nucleotides, the CDR3 is TGTGCCAGCAGCGCAGGGACAGATCAGCCCCAGCATTTT.

This clone was detected only once. The V gene is TRBV5-1, the J gene TRBJ2-3; 11 bases agree with TRBD1. V lost 5 bases to trimming and J lost 0 bases; unmatched junction nucleotides: 5. Per germline, CDR1 SGHRS and CDR2 YFSETQ. This CDR3 has 16 residues. CDR3 amino acids: CASRGQGARSTDTQYF. The CDR3 DNA sequence: TGCGCCAGCAGAGGACAGGGGGCGAGGAGCACAGATACGCAGTATTTT. Looking up the rest from reference TRBV5-1 and TRBJ2-3 gives the full variable domain: KAGVTQTPRYLIKTRGQQVTLSCSPISGHRSVSWYQQTPGQGLQFLFEYFSETQRNKGNFPGRFSGRQFSNSRSEMNVSTLELGDSALYLCASRGQGARSTDTQYFGPGTRLTVL.

This clone was seen just once. The V and J genes are TRBV29-1 and TRBJ2-1, with 8 bases that match TRBD2. V lost 4 bases and J lost 9; bases outside the gene matches: 11. The CDR3 loop spans 14 amino acids. The V gene's germline CDR1 is SQVTM and CDR2 ANQGSEA. The CDR3, as DNA: TGCAGCGTTGCCACCAAGCGGGAGATGGGTGAGCAGTTCTTC. It yields the protein CSVATKREMGEQFF.

The rearrangement links TRBV4-1 to TRBJ2-6, with D perhaps TRBD1 (6 bases). CDR1 is MGHRA and CDR2 is YSYEKL in the germline V gene. V was cut by 2 bases and J by 0 bases, with 14 bases left in between. This CDR3 has 18 residues. This CDR3 is CASSQWTDLYSGANVLTF. Here the CDR3 DNA reads TGCGCCAGCAGCCAATGGACAGACCTCTACTCTGGGGCCAACGTCCTGACTTTC.

The rearrangement uses TRBV6-2 or TRBV6-3 and TRBJ2-1; D may be TRBD1 (6 bases). Germline CDR1 is MNHEY and CDR2 is SVGEGT. The CDR3 contains 17 residues. The V end lost 6 bases, the J end lost 0 bases, and 18 bases lay between the germline ends. CDR3 region: CASSSYRDYSSYNEQFF. CDR3 nucleotide sequence: TGTGCCAGCAGCTCGTACAGGGATTATAGCTCCTACAATGAGCAGTTCTTC.

The CDR3 protein is CASSGGRPNEKLFF. DNA of the CDR3: TGTGCCAGTAGCGGGGGGCGACCTAATGAAAAACTGTTTTTT. The rearrangement joins TRBV19 to TRBJ1-4, with D possibly being TRBD1 (6 bases). The V end was cut by 6 bases, the J end by 3 bases, with 11 bases between. The CDR3 is 14 residues long. Germline CDR1 and CDR2: LNHDA and SQIVND (reference sequence).

The V call is TRBV2, the J call TRBJ1-6; 9 bases are shared with TRBD1. Germline V gene sequence: CDR1 SNHLY, CDR2 FYNNEI. The V and J ends lost 5 bases and 6 bases, in that order; junction bases with no gene match: 5. The CDR3 is made up of 15 amino acids. DNA of the CDR3: TGTGCCAGCAGTAGTGGGACAGGGACTAATTCACCCCTCCACTTT. It yields the protein CASSSGTGTNSPLHF.

The sample holds one count of this clone. This sequence joins TRBV6-6 and TRBJ2-1, with TRBD1 identical over 9 bases. The germline gives CDR1 MNHNY, CDR2 SVGAGI (reference sequence). This CDR3 has 15 amino acids. With 2 bases clipped from V and 5 bases from J, the junction kept 4 bases outside the gene matches. The CDR3 reads CASSYGQGSNNEQFF. CDR3 in DNA: TGTGCCAGCAGTTACGGACAGGGGTCCAACAATGAGCAGTTCTTC.

CDR3 coding DNA: TGTGCCAGCAGCTTACCCGGGACAGGGATGGGCTACACCTTC. This codes for CASSLPGTGMGYTF. This chain links TRBV7-8 with TRBJ1-2; 9 positions agree with TRBD1. The CDR3 length is 14 residues. J lost 8 bases, V lost 2 bases, and 6 bases had no gene match. Germline CDR1 reads SGHVS; CDR2 reads FQNEAQ.

The gene calls are TRBV14 and TRBJ1-4, with 7 bases that match TRBD1. The junction had 12 bases not matched to a gene; V was cut back by 0 bases and J by 8 bases. CDR3 length: 17 residues. Germline lookup yields CDR1 SGHDN and CDR2 FVKESK. CDR3 region: CASSQDRGGRVDEKLFF. CDR3 DNA sequence: TGTGCCAGCAGCCAAGACCGAGGGGGCAGGGTAGACGAAAAACTGTTTTTT.

The gene calls are TRBV3-1 (or the pseudogene TRBV3-2) and TRBJ2-2; 10 bases line up with TRBD2. CDR1 is LGHDT, CDR2 YNNKEL, per germline (reference sequence). J gave up 4 bases and V 2 bases, and 7 bases lay outside the gene matches. The CDR3 is made up of 17 amino acids. CDR3 residues: CASSQTGLAEATGELFF. CDR3 sequence (DNA): TGTGCCAGCAGCCAAACTGGACTAGCGGAGGCCACCGGGGAGCTGTTTTTT.

In nucleotides, the CDR3 is TGTGCCAGCAGCGTAGATGAGGGAATCCAGAACACTGAAGCTTTCTTT. This sequence encodes CASSVDEGIQNTEAFF. The chain has TRBV9 and TRBJ1-1; no reliable D call. Germline V lookup: CDR1 SGDLS, CDR2 YYNGEE. V lost 0 bases and J lost 1, with 13 bases in between. CDR3 length: 16 amino acids. Using reference TRBV9 and TRBJ1-1 for the parts outside the CDR3, the full variable domain is DSGVTQTPKHLITATGQRVTLRCSPRSGDLSVYWYQQSLDQGLQFLIQYYNGEERAKGNILERFSAQQFPDLHSELNLSSLELGDSALYFCASSVDEGIQNTEAFFGQGTRLTVV.

This clone was detected only once. V usage is TRBV3-1 (or the pseudogene TRBV3-2) and J usage is TRBJ2-1; the match to TRBD2 covers 8 bases. This CDR3 is built from 16 residues. CDR1 and CDR2 (germline): LGHDT, YNNKEL (reference sequence). The junction had 8 bases not matched to a gene; V was cut back by 0 bases and J by 7 bases. CDR3 sequence (DNA): TGTGCCAGCAGCCAAGAGGGGGGCGGGAGGTTGAATGAGCAGTTCTTC. Translating gives CASSQEGGGRLNEQFF.

The V and J genes are TRBV7-8 and TRBJ1-1; weak D call: TRBD1 (5 bases). CDR3 length: 21 amino acids. From germline, CDR1 is SGHVS and CDR2 FQNEAQ. Trimming took off 2 bases at V and 7 bases at J, with 35 bases between the two ends. CDR3 in DNA: TGTGCCAGCAGCTTACTGAACATCGGGGGGAGGACGAATTCCTCTACCCTTGAAGCTTTCTTT. Translating gives CASSLLNIGGRTNSSTLEAFF.

The chain couples TRBV27 to TRBJ1-6, with 9 bases fitting TRBD1. Germline CDR1 is MNHEY and CDR2 is SMNVEV (reference sequence). The CDR3 loop spans 12 amino acids. The CDR3 DNA sequence: TGTGCAGCCGGGACAGGGAATTCACCCCTCCACTTT. This gives the protein CAAGTGNSPLHF.

The rearrangement links TRBV19 to TRBJ1-2; 8 positions match TRBD1. This CDR3 is built from 14 residues. Trimming at V came to 9 bases and at J to 4 bases, leaving 10 bases not matched to a gene. Germline V lookup: CDR1 LNHDA, CDR2 SQIVND (reference sequence). The CDR3 DNA reads TGTGCCAGCTCCCAGGGGGCGAGTGGCTATGGCTACACCTTC. Its protein is CASSQGASGYGYTF.